A single sample gave rise to the 6 T cell receptor beta chains below, sequenced in a study of blood T cell repertoires in COVID-19. Clones were read by immunoSEQ multiplex PCR, and TCRdb kept only the in-frame ones, dropping some. The repertoire holds around 320,000 clones, with roughly 86% as singletons. The source material was peripheral blood. Receptors were obtained from a woman in her twenties or thirties with COVID-19, enrolled during active disease.

This chain connects TRBV5-1 to TRBJ1-2; possible D gene TRBD1, 5 bases. The V gene's germline CDR1 is SGHRS and CDR2 YFSETQ. Trimming left V 5 bases short and J 2 bases short, with 10 bases between. The CDR3 loop spans 13 amino acids. Here the CDR3 DNA reads TGCGCCAGCAGGGCCGGGGGAAACTATGGCTACACCTTC. Protein: CASRAGGNYGYTF.

The chain has TRBV5-5 and TRBJ1-2; TRBD1 matches 7 bases. The CDR3 runs to 14 residues. The junction had 7 bases not matched to a gene; V was cut back by 4 bases and J by 4 bases. Germline CDR1 SGHKS, CDR2 YYEKEE (reference sequence). In DNA, the CDR3 is TGTGCCAGCAGCCAGCGAGGGACAGTCTATGGCTACACCTTC. Translating gives CASSQRGTVYGYTF.

The gene calls are TRBV20-1 and TRBJ2-5, with TRBD2 matching 7 bases. CDR3 length equals 16 residues. The germline CDR1 and CDR2 sequences are DFQATT and SNEGSKA (reference sequence). V dropped 3 bases and J dropped 2; count of bases not matched to a gene: 12. The CDR3 spells CSASWFGGGEQETQYF. CDR3 DNA: TGCAGTGCTAGTTGGTTCGGCGGGGGAGAACAAGAGACCCAGTACTTC.

The rearrangement uses TRBV7-9 and TRBJ1-5; TRBD1 might be the D (5 bases). The CDR3 length is 16 residues. The germline gives CDR1 SEHNR, CDR2 FQNEAQ (reference sequence). CDR3 protein: CASGGGGGLSNQPQHF. CDR3 DNA: TGTGCATCGGGCGGAGGCGGGGGGTTATCAAATCAGCCCCAGCATTTT. Drawing the rest from reference TRBV7-9 and TRBJ1-5, the complete variable domain is DTGVSQNPRHKITKRGQNVTFRCDPISEHNRLYWYRQTLGQGPEFLTYFQNEAQLEKSRLLSDRFSAERPKGSFSTLEIQRTEQGDSAMYLCASGGGGGLSNQPQHFGDGTRLSIL.

The chain carries TRBV10-2 and TRBJ2-2; no clear D gene. The CDR3 runs 12 residues. Germline V gives CDR1 WSHSY, CDR2 SAAADI. The germline V and J ends were trimmed by 6 bases and 5 bases, with 7 bases remaining between them. The CDR3, as DNA: TGCGCCAGCAGGAGTAAGACCGGGGAGCTGTTTTTT. It specifies CASRSKTGELFF.

CDR3 sequence reads: CASSPRSTGLTGGYTF. The DNA for the CDR3 is TGTGCCAGCTCACCACGGTCGACCGGCCTAACGGGGGGCTACACCTTC. This rearrangement joins TRBV18 to TRBJ1-2; no reliable D call. Germline CDR1 reads KGHSH; CDR2 reads LQKENI. V gave up 1 base and J gave up 8 bases, with 20 bases separating them. There are 16 residues in the CDR3.